This T cell receptor beta chain derives from a study of shared clonotypes between healthy human individuals. Clones were read by immunoSEQ multiplex PCR, and TCRdb kept only the in-frame ones, dropping some. The sample records around 2,000,000 clones, about 95% being singletons. Selected positively for CCR7 and CD45RO-negative, naive CD8 cells excluded terminally differentiated effector memory CD45RA+ cells. This CDR3 is 16 amino acids long. Germline V gene lookup returns CDR1 MNHNS and CDR2 SASEGT. Trimming removed 2 bases from V and 2 bases from J; junction bases left unmatched: 6. Sample: naive CD8+ T cells sorted from blood. The TCR comes from a man aged 18 to 30 in good health. The rearrangement uses TRBV6-1 and TRBJ2-1; 7 nucleotides line up with TRBD2. The CDR3 DNA reads as TGTGCCAGCAGTGAACCACTCGCGGGGGCCTACAATGAGCAGTTCTTC. Protein sequence: CASSEPLAGAYNEQFF.